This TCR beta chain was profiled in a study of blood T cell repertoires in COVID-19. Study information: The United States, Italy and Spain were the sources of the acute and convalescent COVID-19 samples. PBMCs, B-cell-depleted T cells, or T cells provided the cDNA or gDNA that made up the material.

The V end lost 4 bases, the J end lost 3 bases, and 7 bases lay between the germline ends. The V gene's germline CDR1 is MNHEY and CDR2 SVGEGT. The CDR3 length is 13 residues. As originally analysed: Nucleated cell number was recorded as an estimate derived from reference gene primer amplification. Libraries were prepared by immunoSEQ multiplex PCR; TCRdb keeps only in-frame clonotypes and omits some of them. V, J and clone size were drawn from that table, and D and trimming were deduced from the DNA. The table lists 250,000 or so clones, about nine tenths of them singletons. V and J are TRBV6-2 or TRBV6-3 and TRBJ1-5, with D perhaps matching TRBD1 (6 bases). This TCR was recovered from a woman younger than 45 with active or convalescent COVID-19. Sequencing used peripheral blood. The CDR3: CASSLGANQPQHF. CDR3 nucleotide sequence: TGTGCCAGCAGTTTGGGGGCCAATCAGCCCCAGCATTTT.